This T cell receptor (beta chain) is drawn from a study of regulatory and conventional T cells in RAG deficiency. Regarding the study as a whole: Shorter CDR3s in all patient subsets; >80% Treg-Tconv overlap in Omenn. Other subsets showed roughly 10-fold reductions, but Treg unique TCR beta sequences fell roughly 90-fold in these patients. Shannon entropy fell and Simpson indices rose in RAG-deficient patients.

Conventional CD4+ T cells were sorted from blood as CD25-low CD127-high cells. Assay used: immunoSEQ multiplex PCR; TCRdb lists only in-frame clones, some missing. The sample shows 45,000 to 50,000 clones, approximately 90% of them seen only once. As to this clone: The antigen is not known.

Germline loops: CDR1 SGHRS, CDR2 YFSETQ. The trim removed 6 bases at V and 6 bases at J, leaving 7 bases unmatched. The CDR3 spans 14 residues. These data also formed part of another study, on regulatory T cells. That investigation notes: Primers: 52 TRBV forward and 13 TRBJ reverse. Patient repertoires had restricted TRB V-J pairs and skewed V and J usage, most in Tregs.

This chain uses TRBV5-1 with TRBJ2-7; 12 bases are a match to TRBD2. The TCR comes from a human donor in good health. The sequencing input was CD4+ effector T cells sorted from blood. CDR3 sequence reads: CASTTSGLAGEQYF. DNA of the CDR3: TGCGCCAGCACTACTTCGGGACTAGCGGGCGAGCAGTACTTC.